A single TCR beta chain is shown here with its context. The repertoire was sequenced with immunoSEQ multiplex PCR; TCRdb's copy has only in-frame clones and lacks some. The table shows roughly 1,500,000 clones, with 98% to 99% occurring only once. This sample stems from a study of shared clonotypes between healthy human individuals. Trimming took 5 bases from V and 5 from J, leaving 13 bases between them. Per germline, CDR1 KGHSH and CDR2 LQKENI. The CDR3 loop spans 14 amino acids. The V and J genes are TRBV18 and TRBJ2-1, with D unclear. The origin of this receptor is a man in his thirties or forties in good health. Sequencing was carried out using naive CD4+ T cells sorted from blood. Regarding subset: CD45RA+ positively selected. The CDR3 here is CASSVLDGNNEQFF. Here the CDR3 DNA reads TGTGCCAGCTCAGTGCTGGACGGAAACAATGAGCAGTTCTTC.